The 5 T cell receptor beta chains presented below share a single source sample, sequenced in a study of T-cell reconstitution after alpha-beta-depleted transplantation in children. A library of TCRbeta sequences, prepared with unique molecular identifiers, was generated. Each CDR3 protein gets one entry after TCRdb re-called the PCR reads with MiXCR. The sample lists approximately 430,000 distinct CDR3 sequences; around 16% were seen once. Source: PBMCs, mostly from graft donor cells, taken 360 days after TCRalphabeta/CD19-depleted stem cell transplant. The receptor source for this set is a boy under two years old who had a stem cell transplant for Wiskott-Aldrich syndrome, so the T cells may come from the graft donor.

This clonotype was picked up many times. The chain has TRBV20-1 and TRBJ1-1; D possibly corresponds to TRBD1 (5 bases). Between the trimmed V and J ends, which lost 6 bases and 4 bases, there was a span of 9 bases. Germline CDR1 reads DFQATT; CDR2 reads SNEGSKA (reference sequence). There are 11 residues in the CDR3. The CDR3, as DNA: TGCAGTGCAGAGACAGTCACTGAAGCTTTCTTT. Its translation: CSAETVTEAFF.

This clonotype has a handful of counts. The chain carries TRBV2 and TRBJ2-3; 7 nucleotides match TRBD1. This CDR3 region has 14 residues. Looked up from germline, CDR1 is SNHLY and CDR2 is FYNNEI. After removal of 8 bases from V and 3 bases from J, the junction contained 8 bases not matched to a gene. The CDR3: CASAMTGWTDTQYF. CDR3 DNA sequence: TGTGCCAGCGCTATGACAGGGTGGACAGATACGCAGTATTTT.

This clonotype was counted between two and nine times. The J gene is TRBJ1-4, the V gene TRBV7-9; D is ambiguous. V was clipped by 3 bases and J by 4 bases, with 9 bases between them. The germline V gene encodes CDR1 SEHNR and CDR2 FQNEAQ (reference sequence). The CDR3 is made up of 14 amino acids. CDR3 bases: TGTGCCAGCAGCTTCAGTACTCTTAATGAAAAACTGTTTTTT. It translates to CASSFSTLNEKLFF.

This clonotype was counted between two and nine times. This chain connects TRBV29-1 to TRBJ2-1; D may be TRBD2 (5 bases). CDR1 SQVTM and CDR2 ANQGSEA come from the germline V gene. This CDR3 region has 16 residues. V lost 1 base, J lost 0 bases, and 13 bases lay in between. The CDR3 nucleotides read TGCAGCGTTGAAGGCCGGAGGCGGAGCTCCTACAATGAGCAGTTCTTC. Residues: CSVEGRRRSSYNEQFF.

Only a few counts were recorded for this clonotype. A much larger clone differs from this one at a single base, so this may be a read error. The chain employs TRBV20-1 and TRBJ2-7, with D uncertain. Per germline, CDR1 DFQATT and CDR2 SNEGSKA (reference sequence). The CDR3 extends over 11 amino acids. The germline V and J ends were trimmed by 2 bases and 2 bases, with 4 bases remaining between them. CDR3 DNA: TGCAGTGCTAGAACCCCCTACGAGCAGTACTTC. Protein sequence: CSARTPYEQYF.